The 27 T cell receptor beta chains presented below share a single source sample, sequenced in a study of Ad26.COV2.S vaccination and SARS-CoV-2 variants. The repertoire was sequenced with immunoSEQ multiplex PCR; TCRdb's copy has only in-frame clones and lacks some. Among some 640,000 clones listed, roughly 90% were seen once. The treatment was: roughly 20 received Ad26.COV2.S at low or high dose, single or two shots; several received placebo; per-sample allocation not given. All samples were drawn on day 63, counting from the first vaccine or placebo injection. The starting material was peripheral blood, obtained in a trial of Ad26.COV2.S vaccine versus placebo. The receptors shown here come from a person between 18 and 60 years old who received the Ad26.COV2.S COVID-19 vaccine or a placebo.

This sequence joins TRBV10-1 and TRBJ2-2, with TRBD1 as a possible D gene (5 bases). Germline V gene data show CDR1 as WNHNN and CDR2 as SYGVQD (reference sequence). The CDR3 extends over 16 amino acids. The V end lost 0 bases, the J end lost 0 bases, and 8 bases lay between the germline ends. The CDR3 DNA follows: TGCGCCAGCAGTGAGTCGACGACAGCGAACACCGGGGAGCTGTTTTTT. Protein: CASSESTTANTGELFF.

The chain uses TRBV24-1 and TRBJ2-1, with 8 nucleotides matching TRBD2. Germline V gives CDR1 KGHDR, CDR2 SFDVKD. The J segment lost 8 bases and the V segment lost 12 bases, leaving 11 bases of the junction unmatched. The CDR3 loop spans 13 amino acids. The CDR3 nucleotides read TGTGCCTCTGGGAGCGGGAGTACCGATGAGCAGTTCTTC. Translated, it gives CASGSGSTDEQFF.

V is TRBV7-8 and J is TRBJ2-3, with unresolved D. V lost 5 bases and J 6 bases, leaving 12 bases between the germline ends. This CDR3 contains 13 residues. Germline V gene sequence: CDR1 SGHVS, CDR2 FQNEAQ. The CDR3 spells CASSPPAADTQYF. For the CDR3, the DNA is TGTGCCAGCAGCCCCCCGGCCGCCGATACGCAGTATTTT.

The CDR3 sequence: CASSLGGGTYNEQFF. As DNA, the CDR3 is TGCGCCAGCAGCTTGGGAGGGGGGACCTACAATGAGCAGTTCTTC. The chain is built from TRBV5-1 and TRBJ2-1; D tentatively fits TRBD1 or TRBD2 (6 bases each). The CDR3 sequence is 15 residues long. Germline-derived CDR1 and CDR2 are SGHRS and YFSETQ. Trimming removed 0 bases at V and 2 bases at J, with 9 bases between. The complete variable domain, with remaining parts taken from reference TRBV5-1 and TRBJ2-1, reads KAGVTQTPRYLIKTRGQQVTLSCSPISGHRSVSWYQQTPGQGLQFLFEYFSETQRNKGNFPGRFSGRQFSNSRSEMNVSTLELGDSALYLCASSLGGGTYNEQFFGPGTRLTVL.

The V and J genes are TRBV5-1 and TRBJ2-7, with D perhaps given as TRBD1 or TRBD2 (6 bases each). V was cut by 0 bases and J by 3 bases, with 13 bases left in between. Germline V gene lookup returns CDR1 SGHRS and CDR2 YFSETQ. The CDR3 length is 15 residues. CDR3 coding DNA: TGCGCCAGCAGCTTGGCCCCGGGGGCCTTCTACGAGCAGTACTTC. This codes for CASSLAPGAFYEQYF.

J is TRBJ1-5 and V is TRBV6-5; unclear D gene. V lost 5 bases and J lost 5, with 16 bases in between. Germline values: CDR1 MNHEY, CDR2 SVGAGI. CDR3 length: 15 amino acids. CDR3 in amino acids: CASSMRGVLDQPQHF. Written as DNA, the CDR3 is TGTGCCAGCAGTATGCGTGGGGTACTGGATCAGCCCCAGCATTTT.

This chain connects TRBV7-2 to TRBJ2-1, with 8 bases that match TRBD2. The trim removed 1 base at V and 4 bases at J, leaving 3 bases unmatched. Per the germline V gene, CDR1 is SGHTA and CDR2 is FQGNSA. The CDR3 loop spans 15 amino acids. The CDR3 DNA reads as TGTGCCAGCAGCTTAGGCGGGAGGTATTACAATGAGCAGTTCTTC. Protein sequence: CASSLGGRYYNEQFF.

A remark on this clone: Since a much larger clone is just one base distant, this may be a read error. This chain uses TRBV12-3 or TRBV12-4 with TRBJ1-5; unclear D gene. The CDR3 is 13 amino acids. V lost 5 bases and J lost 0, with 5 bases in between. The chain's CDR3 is CASSAFSNQPQHF. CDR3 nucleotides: TGTGCCAGCAGTGCCTTTAGCAATCAGCCCCAGCATTTT.

CDR3 amino acids: CASTPGGLRNEKLFF. CDR3 DNA: TGTGCCAGTACCCCAGGGGGCCTGAGGAATGAAAAACTGTTTTTT. V is TRBV19 and J is TRBJ1-4; TRBD1 matches at 8 bases. V trimming: 7 bases; J trimming: 5 bases; junction bases outside the gene matches: 9. This CDR3 has 15 amino acids. Germline V gene data show CDR1 as LNHDA and CDR2 as SQIVND (reference sequence).

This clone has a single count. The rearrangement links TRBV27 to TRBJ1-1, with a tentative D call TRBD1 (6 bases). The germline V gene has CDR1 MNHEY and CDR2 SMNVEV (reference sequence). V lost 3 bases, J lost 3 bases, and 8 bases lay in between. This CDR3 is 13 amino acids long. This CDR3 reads CASSLGADTEAFF. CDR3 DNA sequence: TGTGCCAGCAGTTTGGGGGCCGACACTGAAGCTTTCTTT.

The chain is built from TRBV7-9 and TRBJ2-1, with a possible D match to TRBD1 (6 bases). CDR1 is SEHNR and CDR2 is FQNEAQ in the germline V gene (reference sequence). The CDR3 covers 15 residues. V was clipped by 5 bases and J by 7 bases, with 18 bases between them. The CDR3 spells CASSPTLQGWNEQFF. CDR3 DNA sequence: TGTGCCAGCAGCCCCACCCTACAGGGTTGGAATGAGCAGTTCTTC.

CDR3 amino acids: CASSLGSSYNSPLHF. CDR3 in DNA: TGCGCCAGCAGCTTGGGTAGCTCCTATAATTCACCCCTCCACTTT. The rearrangement joins TRBV5-1 to TRBJ1-6; D gene unclear. Per germline, CDR1 SGHRS and CDR2 YFSETQ. CDR3 size: 15 residues. Trimming took 0 bases from V and 0 from J, leaving 4 bases between them.

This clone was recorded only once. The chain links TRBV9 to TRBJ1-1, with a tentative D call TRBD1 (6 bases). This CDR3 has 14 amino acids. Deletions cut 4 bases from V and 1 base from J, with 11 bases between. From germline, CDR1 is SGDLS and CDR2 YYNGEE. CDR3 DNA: TGTGCCAGCAGCATGGGACAAAGGAACACTGAAGCTTTCTTT. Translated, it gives CASSMGQRNTEAFF.

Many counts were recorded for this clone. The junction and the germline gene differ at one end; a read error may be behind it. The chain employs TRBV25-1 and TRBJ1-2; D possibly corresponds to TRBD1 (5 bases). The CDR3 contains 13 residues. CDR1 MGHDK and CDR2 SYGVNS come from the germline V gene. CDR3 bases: TGTGCCAGCACTGAACAGGCTACGGATGGCTACACCTTC. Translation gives CASTEQATDGYTF.

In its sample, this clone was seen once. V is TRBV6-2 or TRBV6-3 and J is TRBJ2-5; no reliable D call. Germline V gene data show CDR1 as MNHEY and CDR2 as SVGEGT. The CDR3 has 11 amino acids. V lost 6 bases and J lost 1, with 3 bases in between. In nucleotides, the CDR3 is TGTGCCAGCAGCGTCCAAGAGACCCAGTACTTC. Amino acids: CASSVQETQYF.

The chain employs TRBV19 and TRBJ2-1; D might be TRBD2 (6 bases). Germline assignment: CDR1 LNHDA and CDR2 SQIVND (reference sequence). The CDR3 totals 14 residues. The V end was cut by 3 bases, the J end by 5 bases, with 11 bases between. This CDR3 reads CASSIVSGNNEQFF. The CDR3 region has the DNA TGTGCCAGTAGTATTGTTAGCGGCAACAATGAGCAGTTCTTC. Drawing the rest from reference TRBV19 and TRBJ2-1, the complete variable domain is DGGITQSPKYLFRKEGQNVTLSCEQNLNHDAMYWYRQDPGQGLRLIYYSQIVNDFQKGDIAEGYSVSREKKESFPLTVTSAQKNPTAFYLCASSIVSGNNEQFFGPGTRLTVL.

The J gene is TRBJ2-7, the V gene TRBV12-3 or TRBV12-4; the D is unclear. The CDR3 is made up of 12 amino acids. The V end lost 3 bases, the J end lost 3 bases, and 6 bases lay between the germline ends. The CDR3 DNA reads TGTGCCAGCAGTTTTCTAAGCTACGAGCAGTACTTC. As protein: CASSFLSYEQYF.

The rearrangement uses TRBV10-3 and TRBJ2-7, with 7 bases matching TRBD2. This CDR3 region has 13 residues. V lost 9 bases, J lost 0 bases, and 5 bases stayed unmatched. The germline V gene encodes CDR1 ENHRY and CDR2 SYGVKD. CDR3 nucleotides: TGTGCCATTGGGGGGGTGAGCTCCTACGAGCAGTACTTC. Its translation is CAIGGVSSYEQYF.

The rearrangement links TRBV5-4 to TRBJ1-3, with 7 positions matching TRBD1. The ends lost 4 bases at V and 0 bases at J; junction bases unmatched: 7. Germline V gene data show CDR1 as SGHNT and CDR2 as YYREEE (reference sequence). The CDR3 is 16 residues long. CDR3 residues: CASSVDRVDSGNTIYF. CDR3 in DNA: TGTGCCAGCAGCGTCGACAGGGTAGACTCTGGAAACACCATATATTTT.

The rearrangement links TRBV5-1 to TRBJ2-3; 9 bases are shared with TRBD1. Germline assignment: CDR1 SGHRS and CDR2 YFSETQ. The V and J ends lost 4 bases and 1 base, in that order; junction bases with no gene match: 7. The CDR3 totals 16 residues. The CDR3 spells CASSGRDRDGTDTQYF. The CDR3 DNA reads TGCGCCAGCAGCGGAAGGGACAGGGACGGCACAGATACGCAGTATTTT.

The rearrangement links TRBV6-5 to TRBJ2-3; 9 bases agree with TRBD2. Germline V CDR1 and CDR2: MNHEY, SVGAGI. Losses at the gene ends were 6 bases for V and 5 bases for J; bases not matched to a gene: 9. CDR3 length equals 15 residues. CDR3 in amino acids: CASRQWRGGIDTQYF. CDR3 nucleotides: TGTGCCAGCAGACAGTGGCGGGGGGGCATAGATACGCAGTATTTT.

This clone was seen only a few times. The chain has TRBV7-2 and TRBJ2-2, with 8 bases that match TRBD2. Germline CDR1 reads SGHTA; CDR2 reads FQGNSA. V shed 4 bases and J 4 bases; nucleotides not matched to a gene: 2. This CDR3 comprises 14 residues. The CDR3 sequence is CASSSLAVTGELFF. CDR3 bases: TGTGCCAGCAGCTCACTAGCGGTCACCGGGGAGCTGTTTTTT.

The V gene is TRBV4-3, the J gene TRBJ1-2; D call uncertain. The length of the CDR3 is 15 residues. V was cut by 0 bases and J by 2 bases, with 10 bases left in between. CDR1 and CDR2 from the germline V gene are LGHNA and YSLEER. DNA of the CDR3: TGCGCCAGCAGCCAAGATGGGCTGAGCAACTATGGCTACACCTTC. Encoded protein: CASSQDGLSNYGYTF.

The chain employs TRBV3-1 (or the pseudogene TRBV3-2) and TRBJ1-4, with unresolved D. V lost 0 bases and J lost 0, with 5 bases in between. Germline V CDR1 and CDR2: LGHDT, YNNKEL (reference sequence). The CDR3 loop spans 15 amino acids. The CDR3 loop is CASSQEAATNEKLFF. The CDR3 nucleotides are TGTGCCAGCAGCCAAGAGGCAGCAACTAATGAAAAACTGTTTTTT.

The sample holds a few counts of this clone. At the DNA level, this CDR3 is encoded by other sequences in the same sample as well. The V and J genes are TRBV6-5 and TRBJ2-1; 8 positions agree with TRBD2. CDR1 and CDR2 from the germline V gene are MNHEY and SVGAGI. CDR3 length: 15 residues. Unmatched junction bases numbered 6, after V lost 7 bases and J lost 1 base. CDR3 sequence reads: CASTNGRGSYNEQFF. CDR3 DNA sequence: TGTGCCAGCACGAACGGGAGGGGGTCCTACAATGAGCAGTTCTTC.

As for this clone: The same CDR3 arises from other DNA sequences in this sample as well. CDR3: CASSQEPGGNTEAFF. CDR3 DNA sequence: TGCGCCAGCAGCCAAGAACCGGGGGGGAACACTGAAGCTTTCTTT. This chain uses TRBV4-3 with TRBJ1-1; TRBD1 might be the D (5 bases). The ends were cut back, 0 bases at V and 1 base at J, with 9 bases in the middle. CDR3 size: 15 residues. The V gene's germline CDR1 is LGHNA and CDR2 YSLEER.

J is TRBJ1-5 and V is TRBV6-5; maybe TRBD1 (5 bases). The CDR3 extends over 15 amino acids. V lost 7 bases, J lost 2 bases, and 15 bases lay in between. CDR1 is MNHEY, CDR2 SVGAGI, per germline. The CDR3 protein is CASTPGQGGNQPQHF. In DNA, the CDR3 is TGTGCCAGCACCCCGGGGCAGGGAGGCAATCAGCCCCAGCATTTT.